The table lists the clone carrying this T cell receptor beta chain with a few counts. What it binds is unknown. The PCR was carried out with 60 Vbeta primers and 13 Jbeta primers. Using immunoSEQ multiplex PCR, the repertoire was profiled, and TCRdb retains in-frame clones only, with some absent. This table has roughly 200,000 clones, 9.5% to 15% appearing once. V gave up 5 bases and J gave up 2 bases; unmatched junction bases: 5. This CDR3 spans 14 amino acids. Germline-derived CDR1 and CDR2 are MNHEY and SVGAGI. This sample stems from a study of cytomegalovirus exposure and HLA in healthy donors. Study-wide results and limits: Apart from CMV serostatus, no immune exposure information was available.

The chain joins TRBV6-5 to TRBJ2-7; 8 positions agree with TRBD2. The clonotype comes from a man between 45 and 60 years old in good health and CMV-seropositive. Material for sequencing was PBMCs. For the CDR3, the DNA is TGTGCCAGCAGTGGGACTAGTGGAACCTACGAGCAGTACTTC. Residues: CASSGTSGTYEQYF.